This TCR beta chain is drawn from a study of ipilimumab plus nivolumab after autologous stem cell transplantation. Study context: Patients received a median of about five ipilimumab and about 8 nivolumab doses.

The length of the CDR3 is 14 residues. V lost 4 bases, J lost 8 bases, and 16 bases lay in between. CDR1 SGHRS and CDR2 YFSETQ come from the germline V gene. Patients got ipilimumab 1 mg/kg beginning 14 to 28 days post-transplant. Dosing: nivolumab 3 mg/kg IV, weeks 1, 4, 7, 10, then every two weeks to week 26. Libraries were prepared by immunoSEQ multiplex PCR; TCRdb keeps only in-frame clonotypes and omits some of them. Among 17,000 or so clones listed, roughly 79% were seen once. This clone was observed a single time. The receptor was isolated from a male donor with diffuse large B-cell lymphoma. The material was PBMCs, obtained in a trial of ipilimumab plus nivolumab as post-transplant consolidation. The chain combines TRBV5-1 with TRBJ2-1, with D possibly being TRBD2 (6 bases). The CDR3 nucleotides read TGCGCCAGCAGCGGCGGGACGGATGGCGATGAGCAGTTCTTC. As protein: CASSGGTDGDEQFF. Full variable domain (rest looked up from reference TRBV5-1 and TRBJ2-1): KAGVTQTPRYLIKTRGQQVTLSCSPISGHRSVSWYQQTPGQGLQFLFEYFSETQRNKGNFPGRFSGRQFSNSRSEMNVSTLELGDSALYLCASSGGTDGDEQFFGPGTRLTVL.